This TCR beta chain was identified during a study of shared clonotypes between healthy human individuals. Assay used: immunoSEQ multiplex PCR; TCRdb lists only in-frame clones, some missing. The sample includes some 2,000,000 clones, around 95% seen only once; the top ten take over 0.1%. V gave up 1 base and J gave up 8 bases, with 14 bases separating them. Germline lookup yields CDR1 SEHNR and CDR2 FQNEAQ (reference sequence). This CDR3 region has 15 residues. The sequence was collected from a man younger than 30 in good health. This chain links TRBV7-9 with TRBJ1-4; tentative D call: TRBD1 (6 bases). The sample was naive CD4+ T cells sorted from blood. As for subset: CD45RA+ positively selected. CDR3 sequence reads: CASSLDTGTREKLFF. DNA of the CDR3: TGTGCCAGCAGCTTAGATACGGGGACACGAGAAAAACTGTTTTTT.